This T cell receptor beta chain was sequenced for a study of a mutant IDH1 vaccine in newly diagnosed glioma. Study details: The patients were given eight vaccinations, one each in weeks 1, 3, 5, 7, 11, 15, 19 and 23.

Comment on this clone: Antigen specificity is unknown.

As for time point: week 5, during vaccination. Each dose of the vaccine consisted of 300 ug of mutant IDH1 20-mer peptide, with topical imiquimod. This CDR3 is 15 amino acids long. Germline V gene sequence: CDR1 SGHAT, CDR2 FQNNGV. The ends lost 4 bases at V and 0 bases at J; junction bases unmatched: 3. Using immunoSEQ multiplex PCR, the repertoire was profiled, and TCRdb retains in-frame clones only, with some absent. The sample includes some 51,000 clones, roughly 78% seen only once; the top ten take around 2%. The origin of this receptor is a woman aged 40 to 49 with glioma. The chain has TRBV11-2 and TRBJ2-7; 10 nucleotides match TRBD2. Material: PBMCs, obtained from a glioma patient whose treatment included an IDH1 peptide vaccine. In DNA form, the CDR3 reads TGTGCCAGCAGCTCCGCTAGCGGGGGCTCCTACGAGCAGTACTTC. Translated: CASSSASGGSYEQYF.